This is a list of T cell receptor beta chains from one sample in a study of T cells in Graves' hyperthyroidism and ophthalmopathy. TCRdb analysed the multiplex PCR reads with MiXCR anew, one entry per CDR3 protein. The sample records under 400,000 distinct CDR3 sequences, roughly 25% being singletons. The sequencing input was blood. All receptors come from a man aged 50 to 59 with Graves' hyperthyroidism. CDR3s include the opening cysteine and the closing phenylalanine or tryptophan. D genes are given only for firm matches. Some rows have no size entry. The others give once, few or many, or a class for an expanded clone.

cdr3_length,v_call,d_call,clone_size,j_call,cdr3_nt,cdr3_aa
16,TRBV13,TRBD2,few,TRBJ2-2,TGTGCCAGCAGCACCCTAGCGGGAGGGAACACCGGGGAGCTGTTTTTT,CASSTLAGGNTGELFF
13,TRBV6-1,-,-,TRBJ1-5,TGTGCCAGCAGTGAAGCTACAGGGCAGCCCCAGCATTTT,CASSEATGQPQHF
14,TRBV5-1,-,few,TRBJ2-1,TGCGCCAGCAGCTTGACTAGCTTGGGCAATGAGCAGTTCTTC,CASSLTSLGNEQFF
14,TRBV4-1,-,-,TRBJ2-3,TGTGCCAGCAGCCAGTCCCCAAATCGTTATACGCAGTATTTT,CASSQSPNRYTQYF
15,TRBV18,-,-,TRBJ1-1,TGTGCCAGCTCCCGCCCGACGGGGCCGAACACTGAAGCTTTCTTT,CASSRPTGPNTEAFF
12,TRBV3-1,-,-,TRBJ2-1,TGTGCCAGCACCCCAGGCCGCAATGAGCAGTTCTTC,CASTPGRNEQFF
15,TRBV28,-,-,TRBJ2-5,TGTGCCAGCAGTTTAGGGGGCAGGGATCAAGAGACCCAGTACTTC,CASSLGGRDQETQYF
15,TRBV24-1,-,-,TRBJ2-5,TGTGCCACCAGTGATCGGTCGTCAAGCACTGTGACCCGGTACTTC,CATSDRSSSTVTRYF
14,TRBV6-1,-,few,TRBJ2-7,TGTGCCAGCAGGTACCGGGCGGGCTCCTACGAGCAGTACTTC,CASRYRAGSYEQYF
12,TRBV2,-,many,TRBJ2-7,TGTGCCAGCAGCCACGACACCTACGAGCAGTACTTC,CASSHDTYEQYF
13,TRBV11-2,-,-,TRBJ1-1,TGTGCCAGCAGCTTAGCCCAGACCACTGAAGCTTTCTTT,CASSLAQTTEAFF
13,TRBV30,-,few,TRBJ2-5,TGTGCCTGGAGTGCAGGAATTATGAAGACCCAGTACTTC,CAWSAGIMKTQYF
17,TRBV19,TRBD1,-,TRBJ2-1,TGTGCCAGTAGTAAGACAGGGCGCGGTAGCTCCTACAATGAGCAGTTCTTC,CASSKTGRGSSYNEQFF
17,TRBV7-9,-,many,TRBJ2-7,TGTGCCAGCAGCCCTCAGGCTCCAGGGCCCCCCAACTACGAGCAGTACTTC,CASSPQAPGPPNYEQYF
16,TRBV12-3/TRBV12-4,-,-,TRBJ2-1,TGTGCCAGCAGTTTTCAGGAGGGCGGCTCCTACAATGAGCAGTTCTTC,CASSFQEGGSYNEQFF
15,TRBV18,TRBD2,-,TRBJ2-1,TGTGCCAGCTCGCCGACTAGCGGGAGAATCTATGAGCAGTTCTTC,CASSPTSGRIYEQFF
14,TRBV5-1,TRBD2,few,TRBJ2-7,TGCGCCAGCAGCCTCGGGACTAGCGGACGCGAGCAGTACTTC,CASSLGTSGREQYF
16,TRBV5-8,TRBD2,-,TRBJ2-2,TGTGCCAGCAGCTTGGTGGCTAGCGGAAGGTCCGGGGAGCTGTTTTTT,CASSLVASGRSGELFF
16,TRBV20-1,-,-,TRBJ2-3,TGCAGTGCTAGAGATCGGGGGAGGAAAGTTACAGATACGCAGTATTTT,CSARDRGRKVTDTQYF
15,TRBV20-1,TRBD2,-,TRBJ2-3,TGCAGTGCTAGGCGGGCTAGCGGACCCACAGATACGCAGTATTTT,CSARRASGPTDTQYF
17,TRBV6-1,TRBD1,many,TRBJ1-1,TGTGCCAGCAGTGATCCCCTCCAGGGGGTGACGAACACTGAAGCTTTCTTT,CASSDPLQGVTNTEAFF
13,TRBV14,-,many,TRBJ1-1,TGTGCCAGCAGCCAAGGTTTACAGGGCCGAGCTTTCTTT,CASSQGLQGRAFF
13,TRBV3-1,-,-,TRBJ1-2,TGTGCCAGCAGCCAGGCGAACACCTATGGCTACACCTTC,CASSQANTYGYTF
16,TRBV6-5,-,many,TRBJ2-3,TGTGCCAGCAGTTACGACAGACTATCTAGCACAGATACGCAGTATTTT,CASSYDRLSSTDTQYF
13,TRBV5-1,TRBD2,-,TRBJ2-7,TGCGCCAGCAGCTTGGAAGGCGGGGGCGAGCAGTACTTC,CASSLEGGGEQYF
14,TRBV5-1,-,few,TRBJ2-5,TGCGCCAGTACTACGGGCCTGGTCGGAGAGACCCAGTACTTC,CASTTGLVGETQYF
17,TRBV4-1,TRBD1,-,TRBJ2-7,TGCGCCAGCAGCCAAGATCCCGGGACAGCTAGGTCCTACGAGCAGTACTTC,CASSQDPGTARSYEQYF
17,TRBV28,TRBD2,few,TRBJ2-5,TGTGCCAGCAGTTCTACGGGACTAGCGCCAGCCGGGGAGACCCAGTACTTC,CASSSTGLAPAGETQYF
14,TRBV24-1,-,few,TRBJ1-2,TGTGCCACCAGTGATCCCGGGACGGACTATGGCTACACCTTC,CATSDPGTDYGYTF
15,TRBV11-2,TRBD1,-,TRBJ2-1,TGTGCCAGCAGCCCACCGGGACAGATCTACAATGAGCAGTTCTTC,CASSPPGQIYNEQFF
12,TRBV12-3/TRBV12-4,-,many,TRBJ2-7,TGTGCCAGCAGTTTCCCCACAGGGAAGCAGTACTTC,CASSFPTGKQYF
18,TRBV5-5,TRBD2,-,TRBJ2-2,TGTGCCAGCAGCTTGGCTCCGAGCGGGAGGCCCTCTTCCGGGGAGCTGTTTTTT,CASSLAPSGRPSSGELFF
15,TRBV29-1,TRBD2,few,TRBJ2-7,TGCAGCGTTGAGGCCAGTACTAGCGGGCCCTACGAGCAGTACTTC,CSVEASTSGPYEQYF
14,TRBV4-1,-,-,TRBJ2-2,TGCGCCAGCAGCCAAGTCCCTAGTACCGGGGAGCTGTTTTTT,CASSQVPSTGELFF
17,TRBV5-1,TRBD2,many,TRBJ2-3,TGCGCCAGCAGCTTGCGCGGACTAGCGGGGAGCACAGATACGCAGTATTTT,CASSLRGLAGSTDTQYF
15,TRBV9,TRBD2,few,TRBJ2-1,TGTGCCAGCAGCCGGGACCTCGGGGGGGTCAATGAGCAGTTCTTC,CASSRDLGGVNEQFF
16,TRBV12-3/TRBV12-4,TRBD2,-,TRBJ2-7,TGTGCCAGCAGCCGACCCCCAAGCGGGGGAGCCTACGAGCAGTACTTC,CASSRPPSGGAYEQYF
18,TRBV7-2,TRBD2,-,TRBJ2-1,TGTGCCAGTAGTCCCAGGACTAGCGGGGTTGCTACCTACAATGAGCAGTTCTTC,CASSPRTSGVATYNEQFF
15,TRBV20-1,TRBD1,-,TRBJ1-2,TGCAGTGCTGACAAGGGACAGGGGTCCCCCTATGGCTACACCTTC,CSADKGQGSPYGYTF
12,TRBV20-1,-,-,TRBJ2-7,TGCAGTGCTAGAGACAGGTTCGACGAGCAGTACTTC,CSARDRFDEQYF
15,TRBV24-1,-,-,TRBJ2-1,TGTGCCACCAGTGAAACGAAGGGTTCCTACAATGAGCAGTTCTTC,CATSETKGSYNEQFF
14,TRBV9,TRBD1,few,TRBJ2-7,TGTGCCAGCAGTGTAGGGGACAGGATAAGCGAGCAGTACTTC,CASSVGDRISEQYF
15,TRBV7-3,TRBD1,few,TRBJ1-2,TGTGCCAGCAGCTTAAGGGGGTCAGGGGGTGTTGGCTACACCTTC,CASSLRGSGGVGYTF
19,TRBV3-1,TRBD1,few,TRBJ2-1,TGTGCCAGCAGCCAAGATGGCAGGTCCCTCAGGGGGACCTACAATGAGCAGTTCTTC,CASSQDGRSLRGTYNEQFF
14,TRBV7-9,-,many,TRBJ1-1,TGTGCCAGCAGCTTAGATGGGGGCGGCACTGAAGCTTTCTTT,CASSLDGGGTEAFF
13,TRBV4-1,-,few,TRBJ2-1,TGCGCCAGCAGCCAAGTTGACCCGGCAGGACAGTTCTTC,CASSQVDPAGQFF
18,TRBV5-1,-,-,TRBJ2-7,TGCGCCAGCAGCTTGGCGTCATGGGAAGGAGTCTTGGCGGCGGAGCAGTACTTC,CASSLASWEGVLAAEQYF
17,TRBV12-3/TRBV12-4,-,-,TRBJ2-6,TGTGCCAGCAGTCCCCCCCCCAAGCGCTCTGGGGCCAACGTCCTGACTTTC,CASSPPPKRSGANVLTF
13,TRBV11-3,-,-,TRBJ2-7,TGTGCCAGCAGTCGGGGGCGTTTAAGTGAGCAGTACTTC,CASSRGRLSEQYF
17,TRBV28,-,few,TRBJ1-5,TGTGCCAGCAGTCCACAGGGCGGGGGTTACGGGAATCAGCCCCAGCATTTT,CASSPQGGGYGNQPQHF
14,TRBV20-1,-,-,TRBJ2-1,TGCAGTGCTAGGTTCGGGGCAGATTACAATGAGCAGTTCTTC,CSARFGADYNEQFF
15,TRBV20-1,TRBD1,-,TRBJ2-2,TGCAGTGCTAGACGGAGGACAGGGGGCTCCGGGGAGCTGTTTTTT,CSARRRTGGSGELFF
13,TRBV5-1,TRBD2,few,TRBJ2-1,TGCGCCAGCCGGACTAGCGGGTCGCTGGAGCAGTTCTTC,CASRTSGSLEQFF
15,TRBV30,-,-,TRBJ1-5,TGTGCCTGGAGTGTGGGGAGCTCCAGCAATCAGCCCCAGCATTTT,CAWSVGSSSNQPQHF
19,TRBV12-3/TRBV12-4,-,-,TRBJ1-2,TGTGCCAGCAGCCCAAGTCCCGGGACAACGGGTTTTCTTCGGGGTGGCTACACCTTC,CASSPSPGTTGFLRGGYTF
15,TRBV5-1,-,few,TRBJ2-3,TGCGCCAGCAGCATAACTAGCAGCAGCACAGATACGCAGTATTTT,CASSITSSSTDTQYF
12,TRBV30,-,few,TRBJ1-2,TGTGCCTGGAGTGTGTCCTATTATGGCTACACCTTC,CAWSVSYYGYTF
15,TRBV6-5,TRBD1,-,TRBJ2-2,TGTGCCAGCAGTTACGGGACAGGGTACACCGGGGAGCGGTTTTTT,CASSYGTGYTGERFF
15,TRBV5-1,-,few,TRBJ1-1,TGCGCCAGCAGCTTGGTAACAGGGCTGAACACTGAAGCTTTCTTT,CASSLVTGLNTEAFF
12,TRBV11-2,-,many,TRBJ2-1,TGTGCCAGCAGCTTGCAGACTAGTAAGCAGTTCTTC,CASSLQTSKQFF